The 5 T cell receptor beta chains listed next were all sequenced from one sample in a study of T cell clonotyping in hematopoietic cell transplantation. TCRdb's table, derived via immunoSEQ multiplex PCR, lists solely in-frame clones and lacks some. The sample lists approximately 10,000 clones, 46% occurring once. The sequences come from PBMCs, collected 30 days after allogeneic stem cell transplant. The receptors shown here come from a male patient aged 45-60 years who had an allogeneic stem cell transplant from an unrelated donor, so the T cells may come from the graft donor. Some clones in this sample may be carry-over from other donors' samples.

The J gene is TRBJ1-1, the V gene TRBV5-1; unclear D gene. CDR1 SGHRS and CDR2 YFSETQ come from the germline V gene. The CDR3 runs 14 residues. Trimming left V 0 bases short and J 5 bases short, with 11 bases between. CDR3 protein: CASSLGAGRTEAFF. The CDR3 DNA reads TGCGCCAGCAGCTTGGGAGCGGGCAGGACTGAAGCTTTCTTT. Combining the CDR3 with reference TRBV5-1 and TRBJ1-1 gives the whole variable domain KAGVTQTPRYLIKTRGQQVTLSCSPISGHRSVSWYQQTPGQGLQFLFEYFSETQRNKGNFPGRFSGRQFSNSRSEMNVSTLELGDSALYLCASSLGAGRTEAFFGQGTRLTVV.

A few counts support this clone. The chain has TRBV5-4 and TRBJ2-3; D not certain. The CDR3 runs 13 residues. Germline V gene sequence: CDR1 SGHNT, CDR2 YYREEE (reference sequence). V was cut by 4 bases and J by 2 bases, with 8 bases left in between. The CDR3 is CASSKEITDTQYF. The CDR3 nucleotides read TGTGCCAGCAGCAAAGAGATCACAGATACGCAGTATTTT.

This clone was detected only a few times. This CDR3 reads CASSMSGNSYEQYF. The DNA of the CDR3 is TGTGCCAGTAGTATGAGCGGGAACTCCTACGAGCAGTACTTC. The rearrangement joins TRBV19 to TRBJ2-7; the match to TRBD2 covers 7 bases. This CDR3 comprises 14 residues. With V trimmed by 3 bases and J by 0 bases, 2 bases remained unmatched. Germline V gene lookup returns CDR1 LNHDA and CDR2 SQIVND (reference sequence).

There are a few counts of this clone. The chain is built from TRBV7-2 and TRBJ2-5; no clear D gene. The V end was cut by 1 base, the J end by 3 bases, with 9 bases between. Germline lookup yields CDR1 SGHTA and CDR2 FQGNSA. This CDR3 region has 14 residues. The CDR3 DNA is TGTGCCAGCAGCTTAGTAGGGCAAGAAGAGACCCAGTACTTC. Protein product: CASSLVGQEETQYF.

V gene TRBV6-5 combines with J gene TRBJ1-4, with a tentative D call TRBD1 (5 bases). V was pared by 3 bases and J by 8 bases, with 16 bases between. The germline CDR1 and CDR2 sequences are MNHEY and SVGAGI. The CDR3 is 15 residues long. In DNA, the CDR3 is TGTGCCAGCAGTTATCGTCGTCGGGGGAGGGAAAAACTGTTTTTT. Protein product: CASSYRRRGREKLFF.